These 29 T cell receptor beta chains were all obtained from the same sample, sequenced in a study of blood T cell repertoires in COVID-19. Sequencing used immunoSEQ multiplex PCR; TCRdb keeps in-frame clones, though not all of them. The data show some 150,000 clones, more than 75% seen once. The sample was PBMCs or T cells enriched from blood (not recorded which). Source of these receptors: a woman aged 30 to 39 with acute COVID-19.

The chain recombines TRBV29-1 with TRBJ2-5; 8 bases line up with TRBD1. The length of the CDR3 is 17 residues. Per the germline V gene, CDR1 is SQVTM and CDR2 is ANQGSEA. Unmatched junction bases numbered 20, after V lost 6 bases and J lost 5 bases. CDR3 loop: CSVKSRDRIHLRETQYF. Here the CDR3 DNA reads TGCAGCGTAAAGTCCCGGGACAGGATTCACCTAAGGGAGACCCAGTACTTC. Full variable domain (missing parts from reference TRBV29-1 and TRBJ2-5): SAVISQKPSRDICQRGTSLTIQCQVDSQVTMMFWYRQQPGQSLTLIATANQGSEATYESGFVIDKFPISRPNLTFSTLTVSNMSPEDSSIYLCSVKSRDRIHLRETQYFGPGTRLLVL.

This clone was detected many times. The CDR3 bases are TGTGCCAGCAGTCCGCTGTCGGAGCGCGAGCAGTTCTTC. Its protein product is CASSPLSEREQFF. The chain carries TRBV6-2 or TRBV6-3 and TRBJ2-1; no firm D call. V lost 5 bases and J lost 10, with 15 bases in between. Germline values: CDR1 MNHEY, CDR2 SVGEGT. CDR3 length equals 13 residues.

The chain couples TRBV12-3 or TRBV12-4 to TRBJ1-4; D gene uncertain. The germline V and J ends were trimmed by 5 bases and 8 bases, with 12 bases remaining between them. There are 13 residues in the CDR3. CDR3 nucleotide sequence: TGTGCCAGCAGTCCAGAGGGAGGCGAAAAACTGTTTTTT. Translated, it gives CASSPEGGEKLFF.

Only a few counts were recorded for this clone. The chain couples TRBV4-3 to TRBJ2-5; 10 bases agree with TRBD1. Trimming at V came to 0 bases and at J to 5 bases, leaving 9 bases not matched to a gene. The CDR3 extends over 17 amino acids. Germline V gene data show CDR1 as LGHNA and CDR2 as YSLEER. In DNA form, the CDR3 reads TGCGCCAGCAGCCAAGAAGCCCCGGGACAGGGGCGGGAGACCCAGTACTTC. Encoded protein: CASSQEAPGQGRETQYF.

The rearrangement joins TRBV3-1 (or the pseudogene TRBV3-2) to TRBJ2-5; D perhaps matches TRBD2 (5 bases). The germline gives CDR1 LGHDT, CDR2 YNNKEL (reference sequence). The CDR3 is made up of 15 amino acids. Trimming pared 1 base from V and 5 bases from J, leaving 14 bases between. CDR3 sequence reads: CASSQVAGGLETQYF. The CDR3 bases are TGTGCCAGCAGCCAAGTGGCCGGCGGACTGGAGACCCAGTACTTC.

The chain is built from TRBV19 and TRBJ2-5, with 8 positions matching TRBD2. The CDR3 spans 15 residues. Germline V gene lookup returns CDR1 LNHDA and CDR2 SQIVND (reference sequence). V lost 5 bases, J lost 3 bases, and 8 bases stayed unmatched. In nucleotides, the CDR3 is TGTGCCAGTAGTCCCGGGGGGGGAGGAAAAGAGACCCAGTACTTC. Protein sequence: CASSPGGGGKETQYF.

The rearrangement joins TRBV10-3 to TRBJ1-2, with TRBD1 as a possible D gene (6 bases). The V gene's germline CDR1 is ENHRY and CDR2 SYGVKD. The V end was cut by 6 bases, the J end by 1 base, with 12 bases between. The CDR3 extends over 14 amino acids. CDR3 sequence: CAISGTIDNYGYTF. In DNA, the CDR3 is TGTGCCATCAGCGGGACAATCGATAACTATGGCTACACCTTC.

The rearrangement links TRBV7-2 to TRBJ2-7, with TRBD2 matching 10 bases. Germline CDR1 reads SGHTA; CDR2 reads FQGNSA. V lost 4 bases, J lost 3 bases, and 3 bases stayed unmatched. The CDR3 is 14 residues long. In DNA form, the CDR3 reads TGTGCCAGCAGCTGGCTAGCGGGAGACTACGAGCAGTACTTC. This translates into CASSWLAGDYEQYF.

The CDR3 is CASSASFRFNEQFF. CDR3 sequence (DNA): TGTGCCAGCAGTGCTAGCTTTAGGTTCAATGAGCAGTTCTTC. The V gene is TRBV27, the J gene TRBJ2-1; perhaps TRBD2 as D (5 bases). Germline values: CDR1 MNHEY, CDR2 SMNVEV (reference sequence). Deletions cut 5 bases from V and 6 bases from J, with 14 bases between. CDR3 length equals 14 residues.

The table lists this clone with a few counts. The gene calls are TRBV19 and TRBJ2-6, with D possibly TRBD2 on 6 matching bases. The CDR3 contains 17 residues. Trimming left V 4 bases short and J 2 bases short, with 15 bases between. Germline-derived CDR1 and CDR2 are LNHDA and SQIVND (reference sequence). CDR3 loop: CASSRAGRIAGANVLTF. CDR3 in DNA: TGTGCCAGTAGTAGGGCAGGGAGGATAGCTGGGGCCAACGTCCTGACTTTC.

The chain is built from TRBV30 and TRBJ1-4; 8 nucleotides align to TRBD1. Germline values: CDR1 GTSNPN, CDR2 SVGIG (reference sequence). This CDR3 spans 15 amino acids. With 3 bases clipped from V and 2 bases from J, the junction kept 5 bases outside the gene matches. DNA for the CDR3: TGTGCCTGGAGCCTTGCAGGGGGCACTAATGAAAAACTGTTTTTT. Its protein is CAWSLAGGTNEKLFF.

The chain is built from TRBV7-8 and TRBJ2-1; D might be TRBD2 (6 bases). V was trimmed by 1 base and J by 4 bases, leaving 14 bases between them. The CDR3 is made up of 16 amino acids. Germline CDR1 is SGHVS and CDR2 is FQNEAQ. The CDR3 DNA reads as TGTGCCAGCAGCTTAGTTGCCGGGACTTTATACAATGAGCAGTTCTTC. Its protein product is CASSLVAGTLYNEQFF.

This chain joins TRBV5-1 and TRBJ2-1; 7 bases agree with TRBD2. The CDR3 covers 15 residues. Germline-derived CDR1 and CDR2 are SGHRS and YFSETQ. J lost 4 bases, V lost 3 bases, and 7 bases had no gene match. The CDR3 here is CASSSGSGFYNEQFF. DNA of the CDR3: TGCGCCAGCAGCTCAGGTAGCGGGTTTTACAATGAGCAGTTCTTC. Complete variable domain (other parts from reference TRBV5-1 and TRBJ2-1): KAGVTQTPRYLIKTRGQQVTLSCSPISGHRSVSWYQQTPGQGLQFLFEYFSETQRNKGNFPGRFSGRQFSNSRSEMNVSTLELGDSALYLCASSSGSGFYNEQFFGPGTRLTVL.

This sequence joins TRBV28 and TRBJ1-4; D uncertain. Germline CDR1 MDHEN, CDR2 SYDVKM. The germline V and J ends were trimmed by 3 bases and 8 bases, with 7 bases remaining between them. CDR3 length: 12 amino acids. This CDR3 is CASSFPGEKLFF. CDR3 in DNA: TGTGCCAGCAGTTTTCCAGGCGAAAAACTGTTTTTT.

The V gene is TRBV7-2, the J gene TRBJ1-3; D is possibly TRBD1 (6 bases). The CDR3 extends over 16 amino acids. CDR1 and CDR2 (germline): SGHTA, FQGNSA. V lost 5 bases and J 3 bases, leaving 17 bases between the germline ends. DNA for the CDR3: TGTGCCAGCAGCCCGTTTACAGGGTCTTATGGAAACACCATATATTTT. As protein: CASSPFTGSYGNTIYF.

This chain uses TRBV2 with TRBJ2-7, with 12 bases identical to TRBD2. The ends lost 8 bases at V and 3 bases at J; junction bases unmatched: 5. Germline lookup yields CDR1 SNHLY and CDR2 FYNNEI. The CDR3 length is 14 residues. The CDR3 loop is CASPGLAGRYEQYF. CDR3 bases: TGTGCCAGCCCTGGACTAGCGGGACGCTACGAGCAGTACTTC.

The chain employs TRBV28 and TRBJ1-4, with a possible D match to TRBD1 (5 bases). Deletions cut 5 bases from V and 5 bases from J, with 18 bases between. The CDR3 totals 16 residues. The germline V gene has CDR1 MDHEN and CDR2 SYDVKM. The CDR3 DNA reads as TGTGCCAGCAGTCTGGAATCGCGACAGCTAAATGAAAAACTGTTTTTT. It translates to CASSLESRQLNEKLFF.

The chain couples TRBV7-8 to TRBJ2-7, with D perhaps TRBD2 (5 bases). V dropped 1 base and J dropped 2 bases, with 12 bases sitting between them. Germline-derived CDR1 and CDR2 are SGHVS and FQNEAQ. CDR3 size: 15 residues. The CDR3 nucleotides are TGTGCCAGCAGCTTAGAGGCTAGCAGACCCTACGAGCAGTACTTC. It translates to CASSLEASRPYEQYF.

This clone has more than one count but fewer than ten. This rearrangement joins TRBV4-3 to TRBJ1-2, with D possibly being TRBD1 (6 bases). In germline, CDR1 is LGHNA, CDR2 YSLEER. CDR3 length: 17 residues. Trimming cost V 2 bases and J 1 base, with 17 bases left between them. This chain's CDR3 is CASSQSSTGIRNYGYTF. CDR3 bases: TGCGCCAGCAGCCAAAGTTCGACAGGAATACGTAACTATGGCTACACCTTC.

This clone has just one count. J is TRBJ2-1 and V is TRBV7-6, with TRBD2 matching over 8 bases. Germline V gene sequence: CDR1 SGHVS, CDR2 FNYEAQ. The junction had 9 bases not matched to a gene; V was cut back by 5 bases and J by 3 bases. This CDR3 comprises 16 residues. CDR3 protein: CASSPRSGSSYNEQFF. The DNA of the CDR3 is TGTGCCAGCAGCCCCAGGAGCGGGAGCAGCTACAATGAGCAGTTCTTC.

The V and J genes are TRBV7-9 and TRBJ2-1; TRBD1 agrees at 9 bases. The V and J ends lost 0 bases and 8 bases, in that order; junction bases with no gene match: 5. Germline V gene sequence: CDR1 SEHNR, CDR2 FQNEAQ (reference sequence). The CDR3 sequence is 15 residues long. The CDR3 here is CASSLAGTGIDEQFF. The CDR3 nucleotides read TGTGCCAGCAGCTTAGCCGGGACAGGGATCGATGAGCAGTTCTTC.

V is TRBV7-3 and J is TRBJ2-5; TRBD1 aligns across 9 bases. The germline CDR1 and CDR2 sequences are SGHTA and FQGTGA. This CDR3 contains 13 residues. V dropped 3 bases and J dropped 5; count of bases not matched to a gene: 1. CDR3 sequence: CASSFGQGETQYF. CDR3 DNA: TGTGCCAGCAGCTTTGGACAGGGGGAGACCCAGTACTTC.

This chain connects TRBV18 to TRBJ2-3; D unclear. CDR3 length: 13 amino acids. V was shortened by 3 bases and J by 0 bases, with 4 bases between the two germline ends. Looked up from germline, CDR1 is KGHSH and CDR2 is LQKENI. Here the CDR3 DNA reads TGTGCCAGCTCACCCCCGAGCACAGATACGCAGTATTTT. Translating gives CASSPPSTDTQYF. The whole variable domain, filled in from reference TRBV18 and TRBJ2-3, reads NAGVMQNPRHLVRRRGQEARLRCSPMKGHSHVYWYRQLPEEGLKFMVYLQKENIIDESGMPKERFSAEFPKEGPSILRIQQVVRGDSAAYFCASSPPSTDTQYFGPGTRLTVL.

The rearrangement joins TRBV27 to TRBJ2-4; 9 positions agree with TRBD1. In germline, CDR1 is MNHEY, CDR2 SMNVEV (reference sequence). CDR3 size: 16 residues. J lost 9 bases, V lost 1 base, and 10 bases had no gene match. CDR3 nucleotide sequence: TGTGCCAGCAGTTTATTAGTAGGGGACAGGGACCCCATTCAGTACTTC. It yields the protein CASSLLVGDRDPIQYF.

The count of this clone is one. This chain uses TRBV27 with TRBJ2-4; D call uncertain. CDR1 MNHEY and CDR2 SMNVEV come from the germline V gene (reference sequence). This CDR3 region has 13 residues. Trimming shortened V by 6 bases and J by 7 bases, and 13 bases separated the two germline ends. CDR3 protein: CASRSGFMNIQYF. CDR3 coding DNA: TGTGCCAGCAGATCCGGGTTTATGAACATTCAGTACTTC.

V is TRBV28 and J is TRBJ1-2, with D perhaps TRBD1 (5 bases). V lost 4 bases and J 0 bases, leaving 15 bases between the germline ends. The CDR3 is 16 residues long. The germline V gene has CDR1 MDHEN and CDR2 SYDVKM. The CDR3 is CASSSPGRGANYGYTF. The CDR3 DNA is TGTGCCAGCAGTTCGCCGGGGAGGGGCGCTAACTATGGCTACACCTTC.

The V gene is TRBV27, the J gene TRBJ1-1; D remains unclear. This CDR3 is 13 amino acids long. Germline V gives CDR1 MNHEY, CDR2 SMNVEV (reference sequence). V was pared by 8 bases and J by 1 base, with 11 bases between. CDR3 bases: TGTGCCAGCTCCTTTAACGGGAACACTGAAGCTTTCTTT. It specifies CASSFNGNTEAFF.

This chain joins TRBV7-9 and TRBJ2-7; possibly TRBD1 for D (6 bases). The V gene's germline CDR1 is SEHNR and CDR2 FQNEAQ (reference sequence). Trimming removed 4 bases from V and 3 bases from J, with 10 bases in between. CDR3 length: 13 residues. The CDR3 protein is CASSSSQGYEQYF. DNA of the CDR3: TGTGCCAGCAGCTCCTCACAGGGCTACGAGCAGTACTTC.

The chain couples TRBV9 to TRBJ1-2; TRBD1 matches at 12 bases. Trimming at V came to 0 bases and at J to 5 bases, leaving 5 bases not matched to a gene. CDR3 length equals 16 residues. Germline CDR1 and CDR2: SGDLS and YYNGEE. In DNA form, the CDR3 reads TGTGCCAGCAGCGTAGATGGGACAGGGGGCAAGTATGGCTACACCTTC. This gives the protein CASSVDGTGGKYGYTF.